This TCR beta chain was recorded in a study of PD-L1 blockade in urothelial cancer. Study-level background: Among blood samples, the median T cell count was around 150,000.

Sequencing used immunoSEQ multiplex PCR; TCRdb keeps in-frame clones, though not all of them. The table shows fewer than 80,000 clones, with about 86% occurring only once. Time point here: pretreatment peripheral blood. This CDR3 contains 16 residues. Per the germline V gene, CDR1 is SGHAT and CDR2 is FQNNGV. J gave up 3 bases and V 3 bases, and 7 bases lay outside the gene matches. The chain uses TRBV11-2 and TRBJ2-1, with 8 bases that match TRBD2. Specimen: PBMCs, collected around atezolizumab (anti-PD-L1) treatment. This TCR was sampled from a man aged 65 to 85 with urothelial cancer. The CDR3 DNA is TGTGCCAGCAGCTTCCGTGGGAGCGGGAGCTACAATGAGCAGTTCTTC. Protein product: CASSFRGSGSYNEQFF.